These T cell receptor beta chains were read from a single sample in a study of T cell responses to AZD1222 COVID-19 vaccine. The table came from immunoSEQ multiplex PCR; TCRdb's copy has only in-frame clones and leaves some out. The profile shows more than 140,000 clones, more than 70% of them singletons. The sequencing here drew on peripheral blood, taken on day 0 of AZD1222 vaccination. Receptor source: an adult in good health. The CDR3 runs from the conserved cysteine through the conserved F or W. A D gene is named only where the DNA matches it firmly. Rows may omit the clone size; those that give it use once, few, many or a size class.

TRBV7-9	TRBD1	.	TRBJ2-3	CASRQGSTDTQYF	TGTGCCAGCAGACAGGGGTCCACAGATACGCAGTATTTT
TRBV19	TRBD2	once	TRBJ2-1	CASVGTTYEQFF	TGTGCCAGTGTCGGGACTACCTATGAGCAGTTCTTC
TRBV10-3	TRBD2	.	TRBJ2-3	CAISESGGSLDTQYF	TGTGCCATCAGTGAGTCAGGCGGGAGTCTAGATACGCAGTATTTT
TRBV3-1/TRBV3-2	.	.	TRBJ1-1	CASSQGPGNTEAFF	TGTGCCAGCAGCCAGGGTCCGGGGAACACTGAAGCTTTCTTT
TRBV24-1	.	.	TRBJ2-1	CATSGSGSLPPHEQFF	TGTGCCACCAGTGGCTCGGGTAGCCTCCCGCCCCATGAGCAGTTCTTC
TRBV6-6	TRBD2	few	TRBJ2-7	CASRRGLAEAGEQYF	TGTGCCAGCAGACGGGGACTAGCGGAGGCCGGGGAGCAGTACTTC
TRBV4-3	.	.	TRBJ1-2	CASSQEDRHNYGYTF	TGCGCCAGCAGCCAAGAAGACAGACATAACTATGGCTACACCTTC
TRBV7-2	TRBD2	.	TRBJ2-7	CASSSRLAGLSYEQYF	TGTGCCAGCAGCTCCCGACTAGCGGGACTCTCCTACGAGCAGTACTTC
TRBV5-4	.	.	TRBJ2-5	CASSPPGPEETQYF	TGTGCCAGCAGCCCGCCGGGCCCTGAAGAGACCCAGTACTTC
TRBV9	TRBD2	.	TRBJ2-7	CASSGEGRSYEQYF	TGTGCCAGCAGCGGGGAGGGCAGGTCCTACGAGCAGTACTTC
TRBV19	.	.	TRBJ1-6	CASSPLGNSPLHF	TGTGCCAGTAGTCCCCTCGGCAATTCACCCCTCCACTTT
TRBV6-1	.	once	TRBJ2-4	CASSGLYREGEGNIQYF	TGTGCCAGCAGTGGGCTTTATAGGGAAGGGGAAGGAAACATTCAGTACTTC
TRBV19	TRBD1	.	TRBJ1-1	CASSKQGAHTEAFF	TGTGCCAGTAGCAAACAGGGGGCGCATACTGAAGCTTTCTTT
TRBV28	.	.	TRBJ2-2	CASSLGGVRENTGELFF	TGTGCCAGCAGTTTGGGTGGGGTGAGGGAGAACACCGGGGAGCTGTTTTTT
TRBV4-2	TRBD2	.	TRBJ2-3	CASSPSGGAPDTQYF	TGTGCCAGCAGCCCCAGCGGGGGAGCCCCAGATACGCAGTATTTT
TRBV5-8	.	.	TRBJ1-4	CASSSGQQATNEKLFF	TGTGCCAGCAGTTCTGGACAGCAGGCAACTAATGAAAAACTGTTTTTT
TRBV18	.	.	TRBJ1-2	CASSLLEGDYGYTF	TGTGCCAGCTCACTCCTAGAGGGGGACTATGGCTACACCTTC
TRBV19	.	few	TRBJ1-6	CASSVRSNLQGSSYNSPLHF	TGTGCCAGTAGTGTTCGATCCAACCTCCAGGGGAGCTCCTATAATTCACCCCTCCACTTT
TRBV9	.	.	TRBJ2-7	CASSVGTVPLYEQYF	TGTGCCAGCAGCGTAGGGACAGTCCCACTCTACGAGCAGTACTTC
TRBV7-9	TRBD1	.	TRBJ1-1	CASSSPWTGIEAFF	TGTGCCAGCAGCTCCCCATGGACAGGGATTGAAGCTTTCTTT
TRBV6-5	TRBD2	.	TRBJ2-1	CASSFSGSSYNEQFF	TGTGCCAGCAGCTTTAGCGGGAGTTCCTACAATGAGCAGTTCTTC
TRBV11-3	.	.	TRBJ1-2	CASSLKIGGDGYTF	TGTGCCAGCAGTCTAAAGATTGGGGGGGATGGCTACACCTTC
TRBV7-3	.	.	TRBJ1-4	CASSLTTNEKLFF	TGTGCCAGCAGCTTAACGACTAATGAAAAACTGTTTTTT
TRBV7-8	TRBD1	.	TRBJ1-3	CASSRDSGNTIYF	TGTGCCAGCAGCCGGGACAGTGGAAACACCATATATTTT
TRBV3-1/TRBV3-2	.	.	TRBJ1-1	CASSLGQNTEAFF	TGTGCCAGCAGCCTGGGACAGAACACTGAAGCTTTCTTT
TRBV28	TRBD1	once	TRBJ2-5	CASSFGTGQETQYF	TGTGCCAGCAGCTTCGGGACAGGCCAAGAGACCCAGTACTTC
TRBV5-1	TRBD1	.	TRBJ2-2	CASSLEGAVTGELFF	TGCGCCAGCAGCTTGGAGGGGGCGGTCACCGGGGAGCTGTTTTTT
TRBV7-9	.	.	TRBJ1-1	CASKWGGTEAFF	TGTGCCAGCAAGTGGGGGGGCACTGAAGCTTTCTTT
TRBV7-9	TRBD1	.	TRBJ2-7	CASSSDRVGEQYF	TGTGCCAGCAGCTCAGACAGGGTTGGCGAGCAGTACTTC
TRBV6-5	.	.	TRBJ1-6	CASRGASYNSPLHF	TGTGCCAGCAGGGGGGCCTCCTATAATTCACCCCTCCACTTT